Below, one T cell receptor beta chain is given with its context. Its target is unknown. Each library that profiled naive CD8 cells came from 20,000 to 1,000,000 sorted cells with 10%, 30% or 50% RNA. The sorting of naive CD8 T cells used the CD8+CD4-CCR7+CD45RA+ phenotype. This specimen belongs to a study of molecular identifiers for immune sequencing clone quantification. Study observations and caveats: Same-barcode identical TCR molecules could make highly expanded clones look smaller than they are. Naive cells had under 1% of molecules in clones above 20 RNA copies, effectors over 99%.

One entry per CDR3 protein results from TCRdb running MiXCR on the PCR reads. The data show under 800,000 distinct CDR3 sequences, with over 25% seen just once and 0.6% to 0.9% held by the top ten. Trimming pared 4 bases from V and 2 bases from J, leaving 17 bases between. This CDR3 comprises 16 residues. Germline lookup yields CDR1 LNHDA and CDR2 SQIVND (reference sequence). V and J are TRBV19 and TRBJ1-2; D may be TRBD1 (5 bases). Sequencing used naive CD8+ T cells from blood, with Jurkat cell RNA spiked in. The subset: FACS-sorted CD8+CD4-CCR7+CD45RA+ naive T cells. The sequence came from a human donor in good health. Some libraries in this study had Jurkat cell RNA spiked in. CDR3 nucleotide sequence: TGTGCCAGTAGTACGTCGAGCTATCAGGGAAACTATGGCTACACCTTC. Protein product: CASSTSSYQGNYGYTF.